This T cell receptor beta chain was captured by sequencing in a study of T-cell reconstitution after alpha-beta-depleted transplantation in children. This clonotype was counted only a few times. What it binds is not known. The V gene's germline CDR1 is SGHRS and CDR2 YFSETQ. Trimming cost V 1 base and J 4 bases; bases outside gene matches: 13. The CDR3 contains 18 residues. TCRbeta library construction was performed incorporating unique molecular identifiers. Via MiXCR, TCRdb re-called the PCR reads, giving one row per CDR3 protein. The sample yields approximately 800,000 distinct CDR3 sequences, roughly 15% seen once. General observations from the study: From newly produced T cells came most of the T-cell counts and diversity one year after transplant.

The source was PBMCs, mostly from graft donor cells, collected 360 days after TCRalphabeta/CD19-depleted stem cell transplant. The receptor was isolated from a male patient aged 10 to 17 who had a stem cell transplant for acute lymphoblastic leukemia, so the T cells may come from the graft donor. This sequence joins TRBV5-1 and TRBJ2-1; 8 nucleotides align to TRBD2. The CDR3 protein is CASSLSGLVLKGYNEQFF. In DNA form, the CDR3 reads TGCGCCAGCAGCTTGTCGGGACTAGTCTTAAAGGGGTACAATGAGCAGTTCTTC.